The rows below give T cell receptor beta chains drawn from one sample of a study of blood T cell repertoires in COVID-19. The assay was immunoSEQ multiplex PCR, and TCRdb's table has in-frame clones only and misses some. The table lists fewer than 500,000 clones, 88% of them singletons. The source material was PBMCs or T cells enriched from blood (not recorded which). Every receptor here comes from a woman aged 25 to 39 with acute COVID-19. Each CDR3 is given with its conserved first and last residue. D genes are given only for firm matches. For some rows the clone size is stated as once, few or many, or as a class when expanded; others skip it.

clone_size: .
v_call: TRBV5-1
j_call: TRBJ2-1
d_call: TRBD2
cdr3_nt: TGCGCCAGCAGCTTAGGCGGGAGCCCCTACAATGAGCAGTTCTTC
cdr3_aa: CASSLGGSPYNEQFF

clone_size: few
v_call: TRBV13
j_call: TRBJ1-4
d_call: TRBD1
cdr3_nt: TGTGCCAGCAGCTTAAGGTACAGGGGGTCAGAGGAAAAACTGTTTTTT
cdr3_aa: CASSLRYRGSEEKLFF

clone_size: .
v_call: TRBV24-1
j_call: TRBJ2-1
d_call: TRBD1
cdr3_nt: TGTGCCACCAGTTTGGCAGGGGGCGCGGGAGAGCAGTTCTTC
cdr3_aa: CATSLAGGAGEQFF

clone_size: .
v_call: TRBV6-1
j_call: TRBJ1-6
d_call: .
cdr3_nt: TGTGCCAGCAGTGATCAGGGATGGTCCTATAATTCACCCCTCCACTTT
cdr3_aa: CASSDQGWSYNSPLHF

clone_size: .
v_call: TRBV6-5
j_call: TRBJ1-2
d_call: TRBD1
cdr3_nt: TGTGCCAGCAGTCGGTATCGGACAGGGGGGGATGGCTACACCTTC
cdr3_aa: CASSRYRTGGDGYTF

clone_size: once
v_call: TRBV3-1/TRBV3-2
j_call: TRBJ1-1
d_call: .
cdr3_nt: TGTGCCAGCAGCCAAGATCTTGGCAGGAACACTGAAGCTTTCTTT
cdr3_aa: CASSQDLGRNTEAFF

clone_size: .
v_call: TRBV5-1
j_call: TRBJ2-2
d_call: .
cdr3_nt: TGCGCCAGCAGTGGCAGCGGTAACACCGGGGAGCTGTTTTTT
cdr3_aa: CASSGSGNTGELFF

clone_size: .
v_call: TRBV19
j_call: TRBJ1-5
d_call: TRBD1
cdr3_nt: TGTGCCAGTAAAGAGTCCCGGGACAGGGCATATCAGCCCCAGCATTTT
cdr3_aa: CASKESRDRAYQPQHF

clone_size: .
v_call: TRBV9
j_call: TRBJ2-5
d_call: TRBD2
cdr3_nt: TGTGCCAGCAGCGTCCCGTTAGCGGGGCCGAGTGGAGGGGAAGAGACCCAGTACTTC
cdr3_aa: CASSVPLAGPSGGEETQYF

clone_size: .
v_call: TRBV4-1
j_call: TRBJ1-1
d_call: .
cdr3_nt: TGCGCCAGCAGCAAGGACCGGGAGAGTGAGGCTTTCTTT
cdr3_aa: CASSKDRESEAFF

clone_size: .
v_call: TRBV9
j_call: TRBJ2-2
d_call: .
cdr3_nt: TGTGCCAGCAGCGTAGATCGAATTAGCGTCGCGAACACCGGGGAGCTGTTTTTT
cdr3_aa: CASSVDRISVANTGELFF

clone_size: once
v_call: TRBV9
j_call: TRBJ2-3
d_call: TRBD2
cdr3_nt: TGTGCCAGCAGCGTAGGGGGGGGACGCACAGATACGCAGTATTTT
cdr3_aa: CASSVGGGRTDTQYF

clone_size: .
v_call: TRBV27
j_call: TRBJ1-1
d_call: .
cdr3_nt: TGTGCCAGCAGTCCCGAAAATACGTGGGTGGAGACTTTCTTT
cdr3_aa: CASSPENTWVETFF

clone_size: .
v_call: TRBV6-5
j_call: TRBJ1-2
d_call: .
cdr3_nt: TGTGCCAGCTCCAGACAGAACTATGGCTACACCTTC
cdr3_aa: CASSRQNYGYTF

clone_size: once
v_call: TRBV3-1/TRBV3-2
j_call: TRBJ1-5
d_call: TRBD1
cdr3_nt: TGTGCCAGCCGAATTCCGAGGGGACAGGCAATCAATCAGCCCCAGCATTTT
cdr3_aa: CASRIPRGQAINQPQHF

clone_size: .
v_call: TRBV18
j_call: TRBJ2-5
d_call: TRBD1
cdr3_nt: TGTGCCAGCTCACCAATGCAGGGGGACGAGACCCAGTACTTC
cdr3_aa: CASSPMQGDETQYF

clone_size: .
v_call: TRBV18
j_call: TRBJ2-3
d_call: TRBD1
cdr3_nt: TGTGCCAGCTCACCGCGGTTGGGGGACAGGGGGCGGACAGATACGCAGTATTTT
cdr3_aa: CASSPRLGDRGRTDTQYF

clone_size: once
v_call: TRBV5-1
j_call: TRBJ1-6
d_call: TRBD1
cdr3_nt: TGCGCCAGCGGCCCCGGGACAGATAATTCACCCCTCCACTTT
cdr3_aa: CASGPGTDNSPLHF

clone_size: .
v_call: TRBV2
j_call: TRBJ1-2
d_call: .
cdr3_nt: TGTGCCAGCAGTGATTTTGCAGCCCTCGGGGGCTACACCTTC
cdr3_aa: CASSDFAALGGYTF

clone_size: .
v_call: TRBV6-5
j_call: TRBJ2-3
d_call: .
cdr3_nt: TGTGCCAGCAGCCCGGCAGGGGCGAGCACAGATACGCAGTATTTT
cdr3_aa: CASSPAGASTDTQYF

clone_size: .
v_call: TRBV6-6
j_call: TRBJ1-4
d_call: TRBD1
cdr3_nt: TGTGCCAGCAGTTACAACCGGGACAGAAATGAAAAACTGTTTTTT
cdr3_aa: CASSYNRDRNEKLFF

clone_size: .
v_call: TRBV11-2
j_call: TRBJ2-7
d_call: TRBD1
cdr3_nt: TGTGCCAGCAGCTTAGGTGGTGGGGACAGGGGCTACGAGCAGTACTTC
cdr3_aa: CASSLGGGDRGYEQYF

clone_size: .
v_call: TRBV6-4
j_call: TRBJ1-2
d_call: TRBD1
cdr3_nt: TGTGCCAGCAGTGAGGGAATCAGGGACAGGGCTTATGGCTACACCTTC
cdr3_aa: CASSEGIRDRAYGYTF

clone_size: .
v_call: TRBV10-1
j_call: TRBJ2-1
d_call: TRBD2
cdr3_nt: TGCGCCAGCAGTGGGTCCGAAAGGTCGGGGAGGGACAATGAGCAGTTCTTC
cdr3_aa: CASSGSERSGRDNEQFF

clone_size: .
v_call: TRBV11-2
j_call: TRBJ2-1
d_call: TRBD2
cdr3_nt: TGTGCCAGCAGCTTAGATCAGGGTGGACTAGCGGGGGGCCGAAACAATGAGCAGTTCTTC
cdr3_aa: CASSLDQGGLAGGRNNEQFF

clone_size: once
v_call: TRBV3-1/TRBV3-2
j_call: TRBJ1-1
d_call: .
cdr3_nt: TGTGCCAGCAGCCGCAGGGAAGGTGGCTCTGAAGCTTTCTTT
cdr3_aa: CASSRREGGSEAFF

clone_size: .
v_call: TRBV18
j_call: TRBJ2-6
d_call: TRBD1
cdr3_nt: TGTGCCAGCTCACACCCGGGACAGGGGGCCACTGGGGCCAACGTCCTGACTTTC
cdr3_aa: CASSHPGQGATGANVLTF

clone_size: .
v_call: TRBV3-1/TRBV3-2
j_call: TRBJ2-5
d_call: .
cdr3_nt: TGTGCCAGCAAGGCGGTAGGAAAGCAAGAGACCCAGTACTTC
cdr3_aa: CASKAVGKQETQYF

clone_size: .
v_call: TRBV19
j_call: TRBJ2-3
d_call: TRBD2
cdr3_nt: TGTGCCAGTTGTGCAACCGGGACTAGCGGAGATACGCAGTATTTT
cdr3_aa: CASCATGTSGDTQYF

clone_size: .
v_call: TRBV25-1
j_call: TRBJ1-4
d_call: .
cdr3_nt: TGTGCCAGCAGTGAATTAGGACAAGCAACTAATGAAAAACTGTTTTTT
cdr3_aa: CASSELGQATNEKLFF

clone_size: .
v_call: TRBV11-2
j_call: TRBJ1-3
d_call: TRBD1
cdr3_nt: TGTGCCAGCAGCTTGCATGGACAGGGGAATACTGGAAACACCATATATTTT
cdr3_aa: CASSLHGQGNTGNTIYF

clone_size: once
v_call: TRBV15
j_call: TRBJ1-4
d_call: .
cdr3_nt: TGTGCCACCAGCAAGCGGACAGATAATGAAAAACTGTTTTTT
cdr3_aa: CATSKRTDNEKLFF

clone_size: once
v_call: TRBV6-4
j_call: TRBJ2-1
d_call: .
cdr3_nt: TGTGCCAGCAGTGACTCGAATGGGGGCTTTAATGAGCAGTTCTTC
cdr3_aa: CASSDSNGGFNEQFF

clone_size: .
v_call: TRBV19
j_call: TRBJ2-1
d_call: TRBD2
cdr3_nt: TGTGCCAGTAGTCTTTCTAGCGGGGGCTATAATGAGCAGTTCTTC
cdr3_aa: CASSLSSGGYNEQFF

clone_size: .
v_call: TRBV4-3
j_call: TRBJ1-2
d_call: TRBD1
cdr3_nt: TGCGCCAGCAGCCAAGATCGAGTAGACAGGGGGCAAGGCTACACCTTC
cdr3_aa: CASSQDRVDRGQGYTF

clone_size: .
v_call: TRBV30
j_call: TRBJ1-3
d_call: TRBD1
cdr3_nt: TGTGCCTGGATCAGGGGGCCCGGAAACACCATATATTTT
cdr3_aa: CAWIRGPGNTIYF

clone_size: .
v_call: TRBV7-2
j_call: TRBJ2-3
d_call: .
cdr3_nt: TGTGCCAGCAGCCCGCCCGGGGGAGATACGCAGTATTTT
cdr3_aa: CASSPPGGDTQYF

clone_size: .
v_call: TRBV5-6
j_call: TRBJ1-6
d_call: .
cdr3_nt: TGTGCCAGCAGCCGACGGGGAGATAATTCACCCCTCCACTTT
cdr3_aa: CASSRRGDNSPLHF

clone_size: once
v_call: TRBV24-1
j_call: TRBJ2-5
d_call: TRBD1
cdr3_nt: TGTGCCACCAGTGACTATACCGGACAGGGGGCGCAGGAGACCCAGTACTTC
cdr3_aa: CATSDYTGQGAQETQYF

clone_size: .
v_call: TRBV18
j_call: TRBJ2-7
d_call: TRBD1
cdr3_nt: TGTGCCAGCTCACCCTTTGGACAGGGGGCGATTCACGAGCAGTACTTC
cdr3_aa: CASSPFGQGAIHEQYF

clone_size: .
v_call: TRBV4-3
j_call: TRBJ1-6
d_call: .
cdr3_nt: TGCGCCAGCAGCCAAGATTTGAGCGAGCCTAATTCACCCCTCCACTTT
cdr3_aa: CASSQDLSEPNSPLHF

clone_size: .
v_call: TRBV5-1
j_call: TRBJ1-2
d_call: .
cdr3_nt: TGCGCCAGCAGCTTACAGGAATATTATGGCTACACCTTC
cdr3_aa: CASSLQEYYGYTF

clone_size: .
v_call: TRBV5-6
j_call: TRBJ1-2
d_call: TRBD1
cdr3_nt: TGTGCCAGCAGCTCGCCCGGACAGGGTAACTATGGCTACACCTTC
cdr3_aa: CASSSPGQGNYGYTF

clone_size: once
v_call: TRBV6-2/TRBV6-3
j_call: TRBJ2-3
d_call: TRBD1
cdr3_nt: TGTGCCAGCAGTTGGCAGGGGGCCGGTGTTTCAGATACGCAGTATTTT
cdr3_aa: CASSWQGAGVSDTQYF

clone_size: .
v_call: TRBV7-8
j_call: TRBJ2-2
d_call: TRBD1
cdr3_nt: TGTGCCAGCAGCAAGAACCGGGACAGGGCGAACACCGGGGAGCTGTTTTTT
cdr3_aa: CASSKNRDRANTGELFF